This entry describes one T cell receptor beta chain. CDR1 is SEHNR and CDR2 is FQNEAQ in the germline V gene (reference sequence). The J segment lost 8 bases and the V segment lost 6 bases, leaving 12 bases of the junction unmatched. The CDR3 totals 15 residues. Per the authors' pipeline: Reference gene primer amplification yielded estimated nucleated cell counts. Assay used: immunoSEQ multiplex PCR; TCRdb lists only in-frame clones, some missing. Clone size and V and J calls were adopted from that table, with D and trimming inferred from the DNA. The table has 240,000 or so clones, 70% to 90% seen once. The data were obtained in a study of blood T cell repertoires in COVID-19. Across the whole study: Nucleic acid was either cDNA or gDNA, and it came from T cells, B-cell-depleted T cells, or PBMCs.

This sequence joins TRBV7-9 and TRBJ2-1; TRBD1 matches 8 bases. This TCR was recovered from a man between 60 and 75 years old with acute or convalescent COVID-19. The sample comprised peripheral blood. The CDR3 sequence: CASSFQDRVHDEQFF. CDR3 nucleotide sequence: TGTGCCAGCAGTTTCCAGGACAGGGTGCATGATGAGCAGTTCTTC.